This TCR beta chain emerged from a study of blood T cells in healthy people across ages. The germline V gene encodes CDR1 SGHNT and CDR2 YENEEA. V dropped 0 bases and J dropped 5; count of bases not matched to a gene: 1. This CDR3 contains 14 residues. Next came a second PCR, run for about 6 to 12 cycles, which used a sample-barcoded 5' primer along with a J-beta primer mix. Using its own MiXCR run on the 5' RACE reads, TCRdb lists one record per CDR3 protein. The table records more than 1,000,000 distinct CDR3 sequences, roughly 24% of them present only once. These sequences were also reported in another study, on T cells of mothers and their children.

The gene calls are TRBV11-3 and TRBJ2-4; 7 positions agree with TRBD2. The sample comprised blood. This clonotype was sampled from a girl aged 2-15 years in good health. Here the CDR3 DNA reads TGTGCCAGCAGCTTAGATGGGGGGGAAAACATTCAGTACTTC. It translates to CASSLDGGENIQYF.